Following are 19 T cell receptor beta chains from one sample sequenced in a study of cytotoxic CD8 clonotypes in ibrutinib-treated CLL. The method was immunoSEQ multiplex PCR; TCRdb's version includes in-frame clones alone and lacks a portion of them. The table lists approximately 340,000 clones, about 61% of them singletons. Sample: PBMCs, taken after 36 months of ibrutinib treatment. These receptors came from a human donor with chronic lymphocytic leukemia.

V usage is TRBV13 and J usage is TRBJ2-3; 8 positions agree with TRBD2. V shed 5 bases, J shed 2 bases, and the junction held 9 bases outside the gene matches. Germline CDR1 PRHDT, CDR2 FYEKMQ (reference sequence). CDR3 length equals 16 residues. The CDR3 is CASSRFVAGSTDTQYF. The CDR3 DNA reads TGTGCCAGCAGCCGATTCGTAGCGGGGTCCACAGATACGCAGTATTTT.

This chain joins TRBV5-1 and TRBJ1-4, with 11 bases matching TRBD1. The CDR3 spans 14 residues. Germline trimming cut 4 bases from V and 8 bases from J; bases unmatched to any gene: 4. Germline CDR1 and CDR2: SGHRS and YFSETQ. The CDR3 DNA is TGCGCCAGCAGCCGCGGACAGGGGGCGGAAAAACTGTTTTTT. Translating gives CASSRGQGAEKLFF. Full variable domain (rest looked up from reference TRBV5-1 and TRBJ1-4): KAGVTQTPRYLIKTRGQQVTLSCSPISGHRSVSWYQQTPGQGLQFLFEYFSETQRNKGNFPGRFSGRQFSNSRSEMNVSTLELGDSALYLCASSRGQGAEKLFFGSGTQLSVL.

Only a few counts were recorded for this clone. The CDR3 protein is CASSRDNSYEQYF. The DNA of the CDR3 is TGTGCCAGCAGTCGGGACAATTCCTACGAGCAGTACTTC. The chain links TRBV7-9 to TRBJ2-7; weak D call: TRBD1 (6 bases). Germline assignment: CDR1 SEHNR and CDR2 FQNEAQ (reference sequence). The CDR3 consists of 13 residues. V dropped 6 bases and J dropped 1 base, with 10 bases sitting between them.

This chain connects TRBV25-1 to TRBJ1-1; tentative D call: TRBD1 (5 bases). The CDR3 sequence is 13 residues long. Trimming removed 5 bases from V and 5 bases from J, with 12 bases in between. Germline V gene sequence: CDR1 MGHDK, CDR2 SYGVNS. CDR3 in amino acids: CASSYVGGTEAFF. The CDR3 DNA follows: TGTGCCAGCAGTTACGTCGGGGGAACTGAAGCTTTCTTT.

This clone appeared a single time. The CDR3 loop reads CASSYSSDVWTEAFF. The CDR3 bases are TGTGCCAGCAGTTACTCCTCGGATGTTTGGACTGAAGCTTTCTTT. The rearrangement links TRBV6-5 to TRBJ1-1; no definite D call. The CDR3 length is 15 residues. Trimming removed 0 bases from V and 5 bases from J, with 13 bases in between. Per germline, CDR1 MNHEY and CDR2 SVGAGI.

This clone was found a few times. The V call is TRBV7-2, the J call TRBJ1-1, with D tentatively TRBD1 (6 bases). V dropped 5 bases and J dropped 6 bases, with 16 bases sitting between them. Germline V gene sequence: CDR1 SGHTA, CDR2 FQGNSA. This CDR3 region has 14 residues. CDR3 in amino acids: CASSPLTGRSEAFF. DNA of the CDR3: TGTGCCAGCAGCCCGCTAACAGGGCGCTCTGAAGCTTTCTTT. Using reference TRBV7-2 and TRBJ1-1 for the parts outside the CDR3, the full variable domain is GAGVSQSPSNKVTEKGKDVELRCDPISGHTALYWYRQSLGQGLEFLIYFQGNSAPDKSGLPSDRFSAERTGGSVSTLTIQRTQQEDSAVYLCASSPLTGRSEAFFGQGTRLTVV.

The gene calls are TRBV27 and TRBJ2-7; D gene unclear. CDR1 is MNHEY, CDR2 SMNVEV, per germline (reference sequence). V was trimmed by 1 base and J by 0 bases, leaving 10 bases between them. There are 15 residues in the CDR3. The CDR3 DNA is TGTGCCAGCAGTTTATTAACCAGGAACTCCTACGAGCAGTACTTC. Its translation: CASSLLTRNSYEQYF.

This clone was seen just once. This rearrangement joins TRBV5-1 to TRBJ2-5; 7 bases align to TRBD1. J gave up 5 bases and V 2 bases, and 12 bases lay outside the gene matches. The germline V gene has CDR1 SGHRS and CDR2 YFSETQ. This CDR3 comprises 16 residues. The CDR3 DNA is TGCGCCAGCAGCTTCCTCGGACAGGCTGAGAGGGAGACCCAGTACTTC. This gives the protein CASSFLGQAERETQYF.

The rearrangement links TRBV29-1 to TRBJ2-3; no reliable D call. The germline V gene has CDR1 SQVTM and CDR2 ANQGSEA. This CDR3 is built from 12 residues. Trimming pared 4 bases from V and 3 bases from J, leaving 8 bases between. The CDR3 sequence: CSVVVGTDTQYF. In DNA form, the CDR3 reads TGCAGCGTTGTCGTCGGGACAGATACGCAGTATTTT.

As DNA, the CDR3 is TGTGCCAGCAGCGAGGGGTCTGAGCAGTTCTTC. This gives the protein CASSEGSEQFF. V and J are TRBV11-3 and TRBJ2-1; D tentatively fits TRBD1 or TRBD2 (5 bases each). CDR3 length: 11 residues. Trimming shortened V by 5 bases and J by 9 bases, and 8 bases separated the two germline ends. Germline V gives CDR1 SGHNT, CDR2 YENEEA.

This sequence joins TRBV6-1 and TRBJ1-1; D remains ambiguous. CDR3 size: 13 residues. Trimming removed 4 bases at V and 4 bases at J, with 10 bases between. Germline V gene lookup returns CDR1 MNHNS and CDR2 SASEGT. CDR3 sequence reads: CASSVGFATEAFF. Here the CDR3 DNA reads TGTGCCAGCAGTGTAGGGTTTGCCACTGAAGCTTTCTTT.

The V and J genes are TRBV4-1 and TRBJ1-2; no clear D. Per the germline V gene, CDR1 is MGHRA and CDR2 is YSYEKL. The CDR3 is 14 amino acids. Trimming took off 2 bases at V and 3 bases at J, with 10 bases between the two ends. The CDR3 spells CASSQLVAYYGYTF. The CDR3 coding sequence is TGCGCCAGCAGCCAACTGGTGGCCTACTATGGCTACACCTTC.

This clone turned up a few times. This chain uses TRBV14 with TRBJ2-3, with a weak D call TRBD2 (7 bases). The germline V gene encodes CDR1 SGHDN and CDR2 FVKESK. Trimming pared 5 bases from V and 5 bases from J, leaving 14 bases between. The CDR3 runs 14 residues. In DNA, the CDR3 is TGTGCCAGCAGCGGAGGGGGGGCCGGAGATACGCAGTATTTT. Its protein product is CASSGGGAGDTQYF.

The gene calls are TRBV27 and TRBJ2-2; 9 bases agree with TRBD1. CDR3 length: 15 amino acids. V gave up 5 bases and J gave up 6 bases; unmatched junction bases: 7. The germline CDR1 and CDR2 sequences are MNHEY and SMNVEV (reference sequence). CDR3 DNA sequence: TGTGCCAGCAGTCCCCGGGACAGGGCTGCCGGGGAGCTGTTTTTT. Translated: CASSPRDRAAGELFF.

This clone has more than one count but fewer than ten. The V and J genes are TRBV5-1 and TRBJ1-2; no reliable D call. Germline CDR1 reads SGHRS; CDR2 reads YFSETQ. Trimming took 5 bases from V and 8 from J, leaving 10 bases between them. CDR3 length: 11 amino acids. As DNA, the CDR3 is TGCGCCAGCAGGGATGAAGGGGGCTACACCTTC. Its translation is CASRDEGGYTF.

A few counts support this clone. The J gene is TRBJ1-4, the V gene TRBV5-1; D ambiguous. The CDR3 runs 14 residues. The germline CDR1 and CDR2 sequences are SGHRS and YFSETQ. V lost 0 bases and J lost 8, with 11 bases in between. The CDR3 is CASSLGAGREKLFF. CDR3 sequence (DNA): TGCGCCAGCAGCTTGGGTGCAGGTCGGGAAAAACTGTTTTTT.

The chain combines TRBV29-1 with TRBJ2-1; a possible D gene is TRBD2 (5 bases). CDR1 is SQVTM, CDR2 ANQGSEA, per germline. The CDR3 has 15 amino acids. Trimming shortened V by 4 bases and J by 2 bases, and 15 bases separated the two germline ends. CDR3 in DNA: TGCAGCGTTGTAGGCACGGGGAAGACCTACAATGAGCAGTTCTTC. Translating it yields CSVVGTGKTYNEQFF.

The rearrangement uses TRBV7-6 and TRBJ2-3; D may be TRBD1 (6 bases). V was pared by 1 base and J by 6 bases, with 11 bases between. Germline V gene data show CDR1 as SGHVS and CDR2 as FNYEAQ. This CDR3 is 14 amino acids long. The CDR3 DNA follows: TGTGCCAGCAGCTTAGGGACAGCATGGGATACGCAGTATTTT. This sequence encodes CASSLGTAWDTQYF.

The chain links TRBV6-5 to TRBJ2-7; D is possibly TRBD2 (6 bases). CDR3 length: 12 residues. Germline V gives CDR1 MNHEY, CDR2 SVGAGI. With 6 bases removed from V and 1 base from J, the gap between germline ends came to 7 bases. The CDR3 region has the DNA TGTGCCAGCAGCGGAGGGTCCTACGAGCAGTACTTC. It translates to CASSGGSYEQYF.